This T cell receptor beta chain appears in the sequencing data of a study of blood T cell repertoires in COVID-19. About the research overall: T cells, B-cell-depleted T cells, or PBMCs provided the cDNA or gDNA that served as material.

Sequencing used immunoSEQ multiplex PCR; TCRdb keeps in-frame clones, though not all of them. This table has about 190,000 clones, 70% to 85% appearing once. Cohort assignment relied on participant-reported clinical history. Per the germline V gene, CDR1 is SGHKS and CDR2 is YYEKEE (reference sequence). Trimming pared 1 base from V and 0 bases from J, leaving 7 bases between. This CDR3 region has 15 residues. This TCR was sampled from a woman aged 55-69 years with acute COVID-19. This sequence joins TRBV5-5 and TRBJ2-2; possibly TRBD1 for D (6 bases). Input material: PBMCs or T cells enriched from blood (not recorded which). Written as DNA, the CDR3 is TGTGCCAGCAGCTTGACAGGGACGAACACCGGGGAGCTGTTTTTT. Translating gives CASSLTGTNTGELFF.